These T cell receptor beta chains were read from a single sample in a study of blood T cell repertoires in COVID-19. Repertoires were generated with immunoSEQ multiplex PCR, while TCRdb's copy carries only in-frame clones and drops some. The sample records approximately 310,000 clones, around 87% being singletons. Sequenced: peripheral blood. The receptors were sampled from a woman aged 50 to 60 who had recovered from COVID-19. Both conserved end residues are part of each CDR3. D genes are given only for firm matches. Size is omitted from some rows. Given values are once, few, many or a class for expanded clones.

V: TRBV7-9; size: .; D: .; J: TRBJ2-4; DNA: TGTGCCAGCAGCTTAGCGGGGGGGCTAGCCAAAAACATTCAGTACTTC; CDR3: CASSLAGGLAKNIQYF
V: TRBV28; size: .; D: .; J: TRBJ1-1; DNA: TGTGCCAGCACCCTCCTGGGGGGGGTGAACACTGAAGCTTTCTTT; CDR3: CASTLLGGVNTEAFF
V: TRBV6-5; size: once; D: TRBD1; J: TRBJ1-5; DNA: TGTGCCAGCAGTCCGACAGGGGCGTCCAATCAGCCCCAGCATTTT; CDR3: CASSPTGASNQPQHF
V: TRBV6-5; size: .; D: TRBD1; J: TRBJ2-7; DNA: TGTGCCAGCAGTTCGTCAGGGGGCAACTACGAGCAGTACTTC; CDR3: CASSSSGGNYEQYF
V: TRBV7-9; size: .; D: .; J: TRBJ2-1; DNA: TGTGCCAGCAGCTTAGCGCCGGGGGGCCACTCCTACAATGAGCAGTTCTTC; CDR3: CASSLAPGGHSYNEQFF
V: TRBV2; size: .; D: TRBD2; J: TRBJ2-1; DNA: TGTGCCAGCAGTGTTTGGGGACTAAATTCCAATGAGCAGTTCTTC; CDR3: CASSVWGLNSNEQFF
V: TRBV6-5; size: .; D: TRBD1; J: TRBJ1-1; DNA: TGTGCCAGCAGACGGGACAGGGGGGTCACTGAAGCTTTCTTT; CDR3: CASRRDRGVTEAFF
V: TRBV19; size: .; D: .; J: TRBJ2-3; DNA: TGTGCCAGTAGTATGGCAGGCCGAACAGATACGCAGTATTTT; CDR3: CASSMAGRTDTQYF
V: TRBV7-2; size: few; D: .; J: TRBJ2-7; DNA: TGTGCCAGCAGACAAGATCGGGACAAAGTTTACGAGCAGTACTTC; CDR3: CASRQDRDKVYEQYF
V: TRBV2; size: once; D: TRBD1; J: TRBJ1-2; DNA: TGTGCCAGCAGCGAGACAGGGATGGGATATGGCTACACCTTC; CDR3: CASSETGMGYGYTF
V: TRBV7-2; size: .; D: TRBD1; J: TRBJ2-7; DNA: TGTGCCAGCAGCTTATACAGGGGCTACGAGCAGTACTTC; CDR3: CASSLYRGYEQYF
V: TRBV2; size: .; D: TRBD1; J: TRBJ1-4; DNA: TGTGCCAGCATTCAGGACAGGGGTGCAACTAATGAAAAACTGTTTTTT; CDR3: CASIQDRGATNEKLFF
V: TRBV5-5; size: .; D: .; J: TRBJ2-7; DNA: TGTGCCAGCAGCTTGGAAACCTTCCAGGCCCCTTACGAGCAGTACTTC; CDR3: CASSLETFQAPYEQYF
V: TRBV12-3/TRBV12-4; size: .; D: .; J: TRBJ2-1; DNA: TGTGCCAGCAGTTGGACTAATTACAATGAGCAGTTCTTC; CDR3: CASSWTNYNEQFF
V: TRBV4-3; size: once; D: .; J: TRBJ1-1; DNA: TGCGCCAGCAGCCAAGGGAGTTTGAACACTGAAGCTTTCTTT; CDR3: CASSQGSLNTEAFF
V: TRBV30; size: .; D: .; J: TRBJ2-3; DNA: TGTGCCTGGAGTGTACACGGGGATACGCAGTATTTT; CDR3: CAWSVHGDTQYF
V: TRBV19; size: .; D: TRBD2; J: TRBJ2-7; DNA: TGTGCCAGTAGTGGAGAGGGACTATCGAGCTACGAGCAGTACTTC; CDR3: CASSGEGLSSYEQYF
V: TRBV6-2/TRBV6-3; size: .; D: .; J: TRBJ1-2; DNA: TGTGCCAGCAGTAGCGCCCGGTATGGCTACACCTTC; CDR3: CASSSARYGYTF
V: TRBV5-6; size: .; D: TRBD1; J: TRBJ1-4; DNA: TGTGCCAGCAGCCGAACCGGGACAGGGGCCGCGAATGAAAAACTGTTTTTT; CDR3: CASSRTGTGAANEKLFF
V: TRBV10-3; size: .; D: TRBD2; J: TRBJ2-5; DNA: TGTGCCATCAGTGAAGGACTAGCGGGATTAAACATCAGGACCCAGTACTTC; CDR3: CAISEGLAGLNIRTQYF
V: TRBV6-6; size: .; D: TRBD2; J: TRBJ2-1; DNA: TGTGCCAGCAGGTCCGGGACTATATACAATGAGCAGTTCTTC; CDR3: CASRSGTIYNEQFF
V: TRBV6-5; size: .; D: .; J: TRBJ1-5; DNA: TGTGCCAGCAGCGACGGACAGTCAAATCAGCCCCAGCATTTT; CDR3: CASSDGQSNQPQHF
V: TRBV7-2; size: .; D: .; J: TRBJ2-1; DNA: TGTGCCAGCAGCCGTTACGGGAGTTACAATGAGCAGTTCTTC; CDR3: CASSRYGSYNEQFF
V: TRBV18; size: .; D: TRBD1; J: TRBJ2-3; DNA: TGTGCCAGCTCCAGGCAATCGGGACAGTTCACAGATACGCAGTATTTT; CDR3: CASSRQSGQFTDTQYF
V: TRBV7-9; size: .; D: .; J: TRBJ1-6; DNA: TGTGCCAGCAGCTTAGGGGCAGGGTTTAACTCACCCCTCCACTTT; CDR3: CASSLGAGFNSPLHF
V: TRBV5-1; size: .; D: .; J: TRBJ1-2; DNA: TGCGCCAGCAGCTTGGGGCAGAGGGAAGGCTACACCTTC; CDR3: CASSLGQREGYTF
V: TRBV30; size: .; D: .; J: TRBJ2-7; DNA: TGTGCCTGGAGTAGGGGACAACCAAGAGGCAACGAGCAGTACTTC; CDR3: CAWSRGQPRGNEQYF
V: TRBV5-4; size: .; D: TRBD2; J: TRBJ2-7; DNA: TGTGCCAGCAGCTTTAGCGGGGCCATCTACGAGCAGTACTTC; CDR3: CASSFSGAIYEQYF
V: TRBV28; size: .; D: .; J: TRBJ2-3; DNA: TGTGCCAGCAACCAGATGATCAGGGGCACAGATACGCAGTATTTT; CDR3: CASNQMIRGTDTQYF
V: TRBV6-2/TRBV6-3; size: once; D: .; J: TRBJ2-2; DNA: TGTGCCAGCAGTTACTCGACAGCGAACACCGGGGAGCTGTTTTTT; CDR3: CASSYSTANTGELFF
V: TRBV5-5; size: .; D: TRBD1; J: TRBJ1-4; DNA: TGTGCCAGCAGCCAGGGGGCATTAACTGAAAAACTGTTTTTT; CDR3: CASSQGALTEKLFF
V: TRBV6-6; size: .; D: .; J: TRBJ2-1; DNA: TGTGCCAGCAACCCGACAGAATACAATGAGCAGTTCTTC; CDR3: CASNPTEYNEQFF
V: TRBV9; size: .; D: TRBD1; J: TRBJ2-7; DNA: TGTGCCAGCAGCGACCGGGACAGGGGATTTGGCGAGCAGTACTTC; CDR3: CASSDRDRGFGEQYF
V: TRBV4-3; size: .; D: TRBD1; J: TRBJ1-3; DNA: TGCGCCAGCAGCCGAGGGGGCGCGGGCTCTGGAAACACCATATATTTT; CDR3: CASSRGGAGSGNTIYF
V: TRBV6-2/TRBV6-3; size: .; D: .; J: TRBJ2-5; DNA: TGTGCCAGCAGTTATGCGGCTCAGACCCAGTACTTC; CDR3: CASSYAAQTQYF
V: TRBV19; size: .; D: .; J: TRBJ1-5; DNA: TGTGCCAGTAGTATAGCCAGGGGCGATCAGCCCCAGCATTTT; CDR3: CASSIARGDQPQHF
V: TRBV6-5; size: once; D: TRBD1; J: TRBJ1-1; DNA: TGTGCCGCCGAGACAGGGCTTGGGAACACTGAAGCTTTCTTT; CDR3: CAAETGLGNTEAFF